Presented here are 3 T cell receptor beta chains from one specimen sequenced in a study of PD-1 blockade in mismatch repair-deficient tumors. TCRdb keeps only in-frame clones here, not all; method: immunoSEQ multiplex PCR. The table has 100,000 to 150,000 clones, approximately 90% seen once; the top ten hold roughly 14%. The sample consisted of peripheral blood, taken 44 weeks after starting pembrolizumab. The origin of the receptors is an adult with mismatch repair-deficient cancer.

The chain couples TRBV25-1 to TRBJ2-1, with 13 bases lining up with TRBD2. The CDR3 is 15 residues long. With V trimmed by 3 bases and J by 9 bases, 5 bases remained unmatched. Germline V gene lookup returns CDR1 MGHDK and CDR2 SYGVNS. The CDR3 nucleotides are TGTGCCAGCAGTGACGGACGACTAGCGGGAGGTGAGCAGTTCTTC. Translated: CASSDGRLAGGEQFF. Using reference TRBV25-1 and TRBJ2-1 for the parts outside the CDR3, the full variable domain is EADIYQTPRYLVIGTGKKITLECSQTMGHDKMYWYQQDPGMELHLIHYSYGVNSTEKGDLSSESTVSRIRTEHFPLTLESARPSHTSQYLCASSDGRLAGGEQFFGPGTRLTVL.

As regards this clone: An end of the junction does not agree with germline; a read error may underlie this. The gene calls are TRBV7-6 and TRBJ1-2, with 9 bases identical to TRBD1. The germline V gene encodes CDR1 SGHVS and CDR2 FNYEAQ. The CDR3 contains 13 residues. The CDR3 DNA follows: TGTGCCAGCAGACAGGGGGCTAATTATGGCTACACCTTC. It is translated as CASRQGANYGYTF.

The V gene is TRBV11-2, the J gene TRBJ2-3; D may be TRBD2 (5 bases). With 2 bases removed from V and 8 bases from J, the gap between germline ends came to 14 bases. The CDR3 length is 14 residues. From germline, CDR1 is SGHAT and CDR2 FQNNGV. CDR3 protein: CASSLYARAGTQYF. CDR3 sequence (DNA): TGTGCCAGCAGCTTATACGCTAGGGCGGGTACGCAGTATTTT.